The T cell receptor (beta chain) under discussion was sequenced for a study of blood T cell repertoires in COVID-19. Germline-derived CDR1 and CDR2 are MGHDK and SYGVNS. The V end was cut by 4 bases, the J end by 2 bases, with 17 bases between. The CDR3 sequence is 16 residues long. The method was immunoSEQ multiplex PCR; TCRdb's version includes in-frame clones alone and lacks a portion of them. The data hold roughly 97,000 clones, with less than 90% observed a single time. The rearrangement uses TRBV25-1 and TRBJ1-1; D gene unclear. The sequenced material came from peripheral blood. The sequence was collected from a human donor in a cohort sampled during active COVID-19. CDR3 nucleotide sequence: TGTGCCAGCAGTGGAGGGATGGGCTGGGGAAACACTGAAGCTTTCTTT. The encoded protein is CASSGGMGWGNTEAFF.